This TCR beta chain was profiled in a study of beta chain features in type 1 diabetes. Study context: The patient and healthy donor groups were comparable for age, gender and cell yields. Overall study findings and caveats: The VDJ junctions of type 1 diabetes patients carried fewer insertions and more deletions.

Naive, central memory, regulatory and stem cell-like memory cells within the CD4+ compartment were sorted using CD45RO/CCR7/CD25/CD127/CD95/CD27. Comments on this clone: No antigen is known for it.

Trimming left V 1 base short and J 4 bases short, with 12 bases between. Germline CDR1 LGHNA, CDR2 YNFKEQ. The CDR3 loop spans 15 amino acids. All of the isolated RNA was reverse transcribed, so expressed TCRB transcripts were sequenced. Sequenced by immunoSEQ multiplex PCR; TCRdb stores in-frame clones only, minus some. The sample has 450,000 or so clones; roughly 11% are singletons. V is TRBV4-2 and J is TRBJ2-3; TRBD2 might be the D (5 bases). The receptor was derived from a woman aged 18-30 years in good health. Source material: naive CD4+ T cells from blood. CDR3 loop: CASSQGRLAPDTQYF. Written as DNA, the CDR3 is TGTGCCAGCAGCCAAGGGCGGCTAGCCCCAGATACGCAGTATTTT.